A selection of T cell receptor beta chains follows, all from one sample in a study of T-cell reconstitution after alpha-beta-depleted transplantation in children. Using its own MiXCR run on the PCR reads, TCRdb lists one record per CDR3 protein. Altogether 500,000 to 750,000 distinct CDR3 sequences are present, approximately 30% being singletons, with the ten largest covering 36%. This specimen consisted of PBMCs, obtained before TCRalphabeta/CD19-depleted stem cell transplant. These receptor sequences come from a boy under two years old with Wiskott-Aldrich syndrome, due to receive a stem cell transplant. The CDR3 runs from the conserved cysteine through the conserved F or W. D genes are given only for firm matches. Part of the rows lack a size; the others show once, few, many or a class for expanded clones.

CDR3nt: TGCGCCAGCAGTGGGGATCTGGAGACCCAGTACTTC; CDR3aa: CASSGDLETQYF; j_gene: TRBJ2-5; len: 12; d_gene: -; v_gene: TRBV5-1; abundance: -
CDR3nt: TGTGCCAGCTCAACCGGGTTATGGAATGAGCAGTTCTTC; CDR3aa: CASSTGLWNEQFF; j_gene: TRBJ2-1; len: 13; d_gene: -; v_gene: TRBV28; abundance: few
CDR3nt: TGTGCCACCAGTGATTCGATCCGGAGAGGAAACACCATATATTTT; CDR3aa: CATSDSIRRGNTIYF; j_gene: TRBJ1-3; len: 15; d_gene: -; v_gene: TRBV24-1; abundance: -
CDR3nt: TGTGCCGTGTCGGACACTGCCTACAATGAGCAGTTCTTC; CDR3aa: CAVSDTAYNEQFF; j_gene: TRBJ2-1; len: 13; d_gene: -; v_gene: TRBV10-3; abundance: -
CDR3nt: TGTGCTAGTGGTTTGGGAACCCTCCCGGGGGGGAAGCCCCAGCATTTT; CDR3aa: CASGLGTLPGGKPQHF; j_gene: TRBJ1-5; len: 16; d_gene: -; v_gene: TRBV12-5; abundance: -
CDR3nt: TGCAGTGCTAGAGTTTTAGAAGGGACTTCCGGGGAGCTGTTTTTT; CDR3aa: CSARVLEGTSGELFF; j_gene: TRBJ2-2; len: 15; d_gene: -; v_gene: TRBV20-1; abundance: few
CDR3nt: TGCGCCAGCAGTGACCCGGGGGGAAGGAGCGAGCAGTACTTC; CDR3aa: CASSDPGGRSEQYF; j_gene: TRBJ2-7; len: 14; d_gene: TRBD2; v_gene: TRBV10-2; abundance: -
CDR3nt: TGTGCCAGCAGTTTAGTTCGGGGGACAGATACGTATGAAAAACTGTTTTTT; CDR3aa: CASSLVRGTDTYEKLFF; j_gene: TRBJ1-4; len: 17; d_gene: TRBD1; v_gene: TRBV12-3/TRBV12-4; abundance: -
CDR3nt: TGCAGTGCAGCACCGGGGACTAGCGGCACCTACGAGCAGTACTTC; CDR3aa: CSAAPGTSGTYEQYF; j_gene: TRBJ2-7; len: 15; d_gene: TRBD2; v_gene: TRBV20-1; abundance: once
CDR3nt: TGTGCCAGCAGCCAAGGCGGCCTAGCGGGAGCGATCAAAAACATTCAGTACTTC; CDR3aa: CASSQGGLAGAIKNIQYF; j_gene: TRBJ2-4; len: 18; d_gene: TRBD2; v_gene: TRBV3-1; abundance: many
CDR3nt: TGTGCCAGCAGCTTAGATCGTGGGGATTTGTCACCCCTCCACTTT; CDR3aa: CASSLDRGDLSPLHF; j_gene: TRBJ1-6; len: 15; d_gene: -; v_gene: TRBV7-2; abundance: few
CDR3nt: TGCGCCAGCAGCTCAGCGGGACCGAACACTAAAGCTTTCTTT; CDR3aa: CASSSAGPNTKAFF; j_gene: TRBJ1-1; len: 14; d_gene: -; v_gene: TRBV5-1; abundance: -
CDR3nt: TGTGCCAGCAGTTCTTTAGCGGATCGCTCCTACGAGCAGTACTTC; CDR3aa: CASSSLADRSYEQYF; j_gene: TRBJ2-7; len: 15; d_gene: -; v_gene: TRBV27; abundance: -
CDR3nt: TGTGCCAGCAGCCAAGGATCCCGGGACAGCCTTAACTATGGCTACACCTTC; CDR3aa: CASSQGSRDSLNYGYTF; j_gene: TRBJ1-2; len: 17; d_gene: TRBD1; v_gene: TRBV4-2; abundance: -
CDR3nt: TGCGCCAGCAGCCAAGATTCGGCAGGGGTGAACACTGAAGCTTTCTTT; CDR3aa: CASSQDSAGVNTEAFF; j_gene: TRBJ1-1; len: 16; d_gene: -; v_gene: TRBV4-1; abundance: -
CDR3nt: TGTGCCAGCAGGCAACTAGCGGGAGACGACGGCGGGGAGCTGTTTTTT; CDR3aa: CASRQLAGDDGGELFF; j_gene: TRBJ2-2; len: 16; d_gene: TRBD2; v_gene: TRBV28; abundance: few
CDR3nt: TGCAGTGCTGGCCGGGCAGGGATAAAAAACATTCAGTACTTC; CDR3aa: CSAGRAGIKNIQYF; j_gene: TRBJ2-4; len: 14; d_gene: -; v_gene: TRBV20-1; abundance: -
CDR3nt: TGTGCCAGCAGCAACCCGGCGGCGGGAGCGACAGAGACCCAGTACTTC; CDR3aa: CASSNPAAGATETQYF; j_gene: TRBJ2-5; len: 16; d_gene: TRBD2; v_gene: TRBV7-2; abundance: few
CDR3nt: TGTGCCATCAGTGACTTTACGAATGAGCAGTTCTTC; CDR3aa: CAISDFTNEQFF; j_gene: TRBJ2-1; len: 12; d_gene: -; v_gene: TRBV10-3; abundance: -
CDR3nt: TGTGCCAGCAGCCAACGGACAGGGTTAAACTACAATGAGCAGTTCTTC; CDR3aa: CASSQRTGLNYNEQFF; j_gene: TRBJ2-1; len: 16; d_gene: TRBD1; v_gene: TRBV5-6; abundance: -
CDR3nt: TGTGCCAGTACCCCCCGGCTAGCGGGACACGGCTCCTACAATGAGCAGTTCTTC; CDR3aa: CASTPRLAGHGSYNEQFF; j_gene: TRBJ2-1; len: 18; d_gene: TRBD2; v_gene: TRBV19; abundance: -
CDR3nt: TGCAGTGCTAGACCAGGACTAGCGGGGGCTTACGAGCAGTACTTC; CDR3aa: CSARPGLAGAYEQYF; j_gene: TRBJ2-7; len: 15; d_gene: TRBD2; v_gene: TRBV20-1; abundance: -
CDR3nt: TGCAGCCAAGGACAGGGGGCGAAAGATACGCAGTATTTT; CDR3aa: CSQGQGAKDTQYF; j_gene: TRBJ2-3; len: 13; d_gene: TRBD1; v_gene: TRBV29-1; abundance: few
CDR3nt: TGTGCCAGCAGCACCCACAGGGGGCGCACAGATACGCAGTATTTT; CDR3aa: CASSTHRGRTDTQYF; j_gene: TRBJ2-3; len: 15; d_gene: TRBD1; v_gene: TRBV11-2; abundance: few
CDR3nt: TGTGCCAGCGGACAGTCGGCAGCTAACTATGGCTACACCTTC; CDR3aa: CASGQSAANYGYTF; j_gene: TRBJ1-2; len: 14; d_gene: -; v_gene: TRBV3-1; abundance: -
CDR3nt: TGTGCCAGCAGTCAAGGGACCCACCCCTACTTC; CDR3aa: CASSQGTHPYF; j_gene: TRBJ2-4; len: 11; d_gene: -; v_gene: TRBV28; abundance: -
CDR3nt: TGCAGTGCTCCCTCCGGACTAGCGGGAGGATACGAGCAGTACTTC; CDR3aa: CSAPSGLAGGYEQYF; j_gene: TRBJ2-7; len: 15; d_gene: TRBD2; v_gene: TRBV20-1; abundance: -
CDR3nt: TGTGCCAGCAGAACAGGGGGTGGTACGCAGTATTTT; CDR3aa: CASRTGGGTQYF; j_gene: TRBJ2-3; len: 12; d_gene: TRBD1; v_gene: TRBV12-3/TRBV12-4; abundance: few
CDR3nt: TGCAGTGCTAGAGATGGACAGGGATGGGAGACCCAGTACTTC; CDR3aa: CSARDGQGWETQYF; j_gene: TRBJ2-5; len: 14; d_gene: TRBD1; v_gene: TRBV20-1; abundance: -
CDR3nt: TGTGCCAGCAGTTACGGGGGGAGCTCACCGACGCAGTATTTT; CDR3aa: CASSYGGSSPTQYF; j_gene: TRBJ2-3; len: 14; d_gene: -; v_gene: TRBV6-5; abundance: -
CDR3nt: TGCAGCGTTGAAAGACTAGCGGATTCCTACGAGCAGTACTTC; CDR3aa: CSVERLADSYEQYF; j_gene: TRBJ2-7; len: 14; d_gene: TRBD2; v_gene: TRBV29-1; abundance: few
CDR3nt: TGTGCCAGCAGTTTTACGGGAGGGCCTGGTGAGCAGTTCTTC; CDR3aa: CASSFTGGPGEQFF; j_gene: TRBJ2-1; len: 14; d_gene: TRBD2; v_gene: TRBV28; abundance: -
CDR3nt: TGTGCCAGCAGCTTATCAGGGACAACCAAAAACATTCAGTACTTC; CDR3aa: CASSLSGTTKNIQYF; j_gene: TRBJ2-4; len: 15; d_gene: -; v_gene: TRBV7-9; abundance: once
CDR3nt: TGTGCCAGCAAAGGTGGGGCTAATGAGCAGTTCTTC; CDR3aa: CASKGGANEQFF; j_gene: TRBJ2-1; len: 12; d_gene: -; v_gene: TRBV12-3/TRBV12-4; abundance: few
CDR3nt: TGCGCCAGCAGCGCAGTGGGTCTGAGCTCCTACGAGCAGTACTTC; CDR3aa: CASSAVGLSSYEQYF; j_gene: TRBJ2-7; len: 15; d_gene: -; v_gene: TRBV5-1; abundance: few
CDR3nt: TGCAGTGCTAGATCTGAGGCAGCTAACTATGGCTACACCTTC; CDR3aa: CSARSEAANYGYTF; j_gene: TRBJ1-2; len: 14; d_gene: -; v_gene: TRBV20-1; abundance: few
CDR3nt: TGTGCCAGCAGTCCAAGCGGGAGCGCAGATACGCAGTATTTT; CDR3aa: CASSPSGSADTQYF; j_gene: TRBJ2-3; len: 14; d_gene: TRBD2; v_gene: TRBV7-9; abundance: few
CDR3nt: TGCAGTGCTAGCGCTAGCGAGGCCGAGCAGTACTTC; CDR3aa: CSASASEAEQYF; j_gene: TRBJ2-7; len: 12; d_gene: -; v_gene: TRBV20-1; abundance: -
CDR3nt: TGCGCCAGCAGTCCTCAGGGTAGTGAGCAGTTCTTC; CDR3aa: CASSPQGSEQFF; j_gene: TRBJ2-1; len: 12; d_gene: -; v_gene: TRBV5-1; abundance: -
CDR3nt: TGCGCCAGCAGCGAAAATCCCAGGGGGACTAATGAAAAACTGTTTTTT; CDR3aa: CASSENPRGTNEKLFF; j_gene: TRBJ1-4; len: 16; d_gene: TRBD1; v_gene: TRBV5-1; abundance: -
CDR3nt: TGCGCCAGCAGCGCGACAGGGATTGACACTGAAGCTTTCTTT; CDR3aa: CASSATGIDTEAFF; j_gene: TRBJ1-1; len: 14; d_gene: TRBD1; v_gene: TRBV5-1; abundance: -